The rows below give T cell receptor beta chains drawn from one sample of a study of blood T cell repertoires in COVID-19. Here immunoSEQ multiplex PCR was the method, and the copy in TCRdb shows in-frame clones only, minus some. The sample lists more than 200,000 clones, 80% to 90% occurring once. Sequences were obtained from peripheral blood. The receptor set was obtained from a woman in her thirties or forties with active or convalescent COVID-19. Each CDR3 is given with its conserved first and last residue. A D gene is named only where the DNA matches it firmly. Some rows have no size entry. The others give once, few or many, or a class for an expanded clone.

>NA|TRBJ2-3|NA|TRBV9
TGTGCCAGCAGCGTAGTTGAGGCATCCACAGATACGCAGTATTTT
CASSVVEASTDTQYF
>TRBD1|TRBJ2-5|NA|TRBV30
TGTGCCTGGGGACGGGCCGGGCTGACAGGGGGCCGGGAGACCCAGTACTTC
CAWGRAGLTGGRETQYF
>NA|TRBJ1-2|few|TRBV4-1
TGCGCCAGCAGCCCCGGGCGGCGGGATCCTGGGGGCTACACCTTC
CASSPGRRDPGGYTF
>TRBD2|TRBJ2-3|many|TRBV6-1
TGTGCCAGCAGTGAAGCTAGCGGGAGCACAGATACGCAGTATTTT
CASSEASGSTDTQYF
>TRBD2|TRBJ2-7|few|TRBV27
TGTGCCAGCAGTTTAACAGGACTAGCAGCCTACGAGCAGTACTTC
CASSLTGLAAYEQYF
>TRBD1|TRBJ1-1|NA|TRBV24-1
TGTGCCACCAGTGATTTCCCCGGGACAGGGAGTCGGGGGAACACTGAAGCTTTCTTT
CATSDFPGTGSRGNTEAFF
>TRBD1|TRBJ2-6|NA|TRBV29-1
TGCAGCGTCAACAGGGGAACTGGGGCCAACGTCCTGACTTTC
CSVNRGTGANVLTF
>NA|TRBJ1-4|NA|TRBV11-3
TGTGCCAGCCGGGGAAGAACTAATGAAAAACTGTTTTTT
CASRGRTNEKLFF
>NA|TRBJ2-7|NA|TRBV19
TGTGCCAGTAGTATTGCCGGGTCCATATCCTACGAGCAGTACTTC
CASSIAGSISYEQYF
>NA|TRBJ2-3|NA|TRBV29-1
TGCAGCGTTGAGGTGGGAGGTGCGGATACGCAGTATTTT
CSVEVGGADTQYF
>TRBD1|TRBJ1-3|NA|TRBV27
TGTGCCAGCAGTTCGAATACAGGGGCCGGAAACACCATATATTTT
CASSSNTGAGNTIYF
>NA|TRBJ1-2|few|TRBV11-2
TGTGCCAGCAGCCCTGACACCGACGGCTACACCTTC
CASSPDTDGYTF
>TRBD2|TRBJ2-1|NA|TRBV30
TGTGCCTGGACCCCCGGGACTAGCGGGAGCACTTACAATGAGCAGTTCTTC
CAWTPGTSGSTYNEQFF
>TRBD2|TRBJ2-3|once|TRBV18
TGTGCCAGCTCACCACCCACTAGCGGGGGGAGTGATACGCAGTATTTT
CASSPPTSGGSDTQYF